The next 20 T cell receptor beta chains were all read from a single sample in a study of blood T cell repertoires in COVID-19. Clones were sequenced by immunoSEQ multiplex PCR, and TCRdb holds only the in-frame ones, with some missing. The profile shows roughly 100,000 clones, more than 75% of them singletons. Material: peripheral blood. The receptors originated from a young woman with acute or convalescent COVID-19.

The gene calls are TRBV19 and TRBJ2-1; maybe TRBD1 (7 bases). V was shortened by 5 bases and J by 9 bases, with 23 bases between the two germline ends. Germline lookup yields CDR1 LNHDA and CDR2 SQIVND (reference sequence). The CDR3 length is 16 residues. This CDR3 reads CASSGTWDSTGGEQFF. CDR3 in DNA: TGTGCCAGTAGTGGGACTTGGGACAGCACCGGGGGTGAGCAGTTCTTC.

This clone was found once. One junction end does not reproduce the germline sequence, and a read error may be involved. This chain links TRBV12-5 with TRBJ2-3; 7 bases agree with TRBD2. Germline-derived CDR1 and CDR2 are LGHNT and FRNRAP. The CDR3 is 15 amino acids. As DNA, the CDR3 is TGTGCAAGTGACCCCTGGGGGGGGAGCACAGATACGCAGTATTTT. It is translated as CASDPWGGSTDTQYF.

This rearrangement joins TRBV7-9 to TRBJ2-3, with D maybe TRBD1 (6 bases). Germline V lookup: CDR1 SEHNR, CDR2 FQNEAQ (reference sequence). V dropped 5 bases and J dropped 4 bases, with 10 bases sitting between them. The CDR3 has 13 amino acids. CDR3 bases: TGTGCCAGCAGCCGGACAGTATCAGATACGCAGTATTTT. It translates to CASSRTVSDTQYF.

The chain carries TRBV6-6 and TRBJ2-1, with 8 positions matching TRBD2. Germline V gives CDR1 MNHNY, CDR2 SVGAGI (reference sequence). The CDR3 length is 15 residues. The junction had 5 bases not matched to a gene; V was cut back by 6 bases and J by 1 base. The CDR3 nucleotides read TGTGCCAGCAGGGAGGGCGGGGGGTCCTACAATGAGCAGTTCTTC. This codes for CASREGGGSYNEQFF.

The chain links TRBV5-1 to TRBJ2-7, with D tentatively TRBD2 (5 bases). Germline CDR1 is SGHRS and CDR2 is YFSETQ. This CDR3 is 15 amino acids long. V lost 0 bases, J lost 0 bases, and 10 bases lay in between. CDR3 in DNA: TGCGCCAGCAGCTTGGGACCGGGGAGCTCCTACGAGCAGTACTTC. It specifies CASSLGPGSSYEQYF.

CDR3 region: CASSVDGGGNQPQHF. Here the CDR3 DNA reads TGTGCCAGCAGCGTAGACGGGGGTGGCAATCAGCCCCAGCATTTT. The chain is built from TRBV9 and TRBJ1-5; D perhaps matches TRBD1 (5 bases). CDR1 and CDR2 (germline): SGDLS, YYNGEE. V lost 0 bases to trimming and J lost 2 bases, with 9 bases between them. The CDR3 has 15 residues.

On this clone itself: The junction departs from germline at one end; a sequencing error may be responsible. The chain recombines TRBV5-1 with TRBJ1-1, with D maybe TRBD1 (5 bases). CDR1 is SGHRS, CDR2 YFSETQ, per germline. The CDR3 loop spans 14 amino acids. CDR3 in amino acids: CASSLERGSTEAFF. The CDR3 DNA sequence: TGCGCCAGTAGCTTGGAAAGGGGTTCCACTGAAGCTTTCTTT.

The chain joins TRBV5-1 to TRBJ2-2, with TRBD1 as a possible D gene (5 bases). Per germline, CDR1 SGHRS and CDR2 YFSETQ. This CDR3 comprises 16 residues. The V and J ends lost 0 bases and 0 bases respectively, with 9 bases between them. This CDR3 is CASSLGDSANTGELFF. CDR3 DNA sequence: TGCGCCAGCAGCTTGGGAGACAGTGCGAACACCGGGGAGCTGTTTTTT.

The rearrangement uses TRBV29-1 and TRBJ1-2; 8 positions agree with TRBD1. Germline-derived CDR1 and CDR2 are SQVTM and ANQGSEA. CDR3 size: 13 residues. With V trimmed by 3 bases and J by 4 bases, 4 bases remained unmatched. The CDR3 loop is CSVERTGIYGYTF. Written as DNA, the CDR3 is TGCAGCGTTGAGCGGACAGGGATCTATGGCTACACCTTC.

This clone was counted only a few times. The chain combines TRBV11-2 with TRBJ1-4; D is uncertain. There are 13 residues in the CDR3. The V gene lost 8 bases and the J gene lost 5 bases, with 12 bases spanning the gap. Germline loops: CDR1 SGHAT, CDR2 FQNNGV. The CDR3 DNA reads TGTGCCAGCTCTTTAATCCTGAATGAAAAACTGTTTTTT. It encodes CASSLILNEKLFF.

This chain joins TRBV4-2 and TRBJ2-3; 15 bases are shared with TRBD2. Unmatched junction bases numbered 7, after V lost 1 base and J lost 5 bases. This CDR3 region has 18 residues. Per the germline V gene, CDR1 is LGHNA and CDR2 is YNFKEQ. CDR3 sequence (DNA): TGTGCCAGCAGCCAAGTTTGGACTAGCGGGGGGGGAGGAGATACGCAGTATTTT. Translating gives CASSQVWTSGGGGDTQYF.

The chain recombines TRBV28 with TRBJ2-3, with a tentative D call TRBD1 (5 bases). The CDR3 consists of 15 residues. CDR1 MDHEN and CDR2 SYDVKM come from the germline V gene. The ends were cut back, 2 bases at V and 4 bases at J, with 13 bases in the middle. The CDR3 here is CASSLGAGSPDTQYF. The CDR3 DNA reads TGTGCCAGCAGTTTAGGGGCAGGGTCCCCAGATACGCAGTATTTT.

On this clone itself: Other DNA sequences within the sample encode an identical CDR3. The V and J genes are TRBV2 and TRBJ1-1; TRBD1 aligns across 8 bases. With V trimmed by 4 bases and J by 3 bases, 1 base remained unmatched. CDR1 SNHLY and CDR2 FYNNEI come from the germline V gene. This CDR3 contains 13 residues. The CDR3 sequence is CASSGQGYTEAFF. The CDR3 bases are TGTGCCAGCAGTGGACAGGGGTACACTGAAGCTTTCTTT.

This chain joins TRBV19 and TRBJ2-7; D unclear. This CDR3 has 14 amino acids. V was trimmed by 3 bases and J by 0 bases, leaving 9 bases between them. The V gene's germline CDR1 is LNHDA and CDR2 SQIVND (reference sequence). Here the CDR3 reads CASSIGPFSYEQYF. DNA for the CDR3: TGTGCCAGTAGTATTGGGCCATTCTCCTACGAGCAGTACTTC.

This chain uses TRBV29-1 with TRBJ2-1, with 8 bases that match TRBD2. The length of the CDR3 is 17 residues. J was trimmed by 7 bases and V by 1 base; bases with no gene match: 15. Germline CDR1 is SQVTM and CDR2 is ANQGSEA. In nucleotides, the CDR3 is TGCAGCGTTGAAGTTCCTCGCGGGACTAGGGGCTTAAATGAGCAGTTCTTC. This sequence encodes CSVEVPRGTRGLNEQFF.

This chain connects TRBV20-1 to TRBJ2-7; no reliable D call. With 7 bases removed from V and 3 bases from J, the gap between germline ends came to 7 bases. The CDR3 consists of 10 residues. CDR1 is DFQATT and CDR2 is SNEGSKA in the germline V gene (reference sequence). DNA for the CDR3: TGCAGTGGAGCTCACTACGAGCAGTACTTC. As protein: CSGAHYEQYF.

The CDR3 coding sequence is TGTGCCAGCAGCTCGCCTAGCGCTCGGAACACCGGGGAGCTGTTTTTT. Its translation: CASSSPSARNTGELFF. The chain links TRBV7-9 to TRBJ2-2, with D perhaps matching TRBD2 (6 bases). The germline CDR1 and CDR2 sequences are SEHNR and FQNEAQ (reference sequence). The germline V and J ends were trimmed by 4 bases and 1 base, with 13 bases remaining between them. This CDR3 comprises 16 residues.

The chain uses TRBV11-2 and TRBJ2-1; D might be TRBD1 (6 bases). The CDR3 has 17 amino acids. Trimming took 4 bases from V and 9 from J, leaving 25 bases between them. The germline V gene encodes CDR1 SGHAT and CDR2 FQNNGV. The CDR3 sequence: CASSSPPLQGAWVEQFF. The CDR3 DNA reads as TGTGCCAGCAGCTCTCCTCCACTACAGGGAGCTTGGGTTGAGCAGTTCTTC.

CDR3 sequence reads: CAISDRANTGELFF. Written as DNA, the CDR3 is TGTGCCATCAGTGACAGGGCCAACACCGGGGAGCTGTTTTTT. This rearrangement joins TRBV10-3 to TRBJ2-2; D is possibly TRBD1 (5 bases). The germline V gene has CDR1 ENHRY and CDR2 SYGVKD. The V end lost 3 bases, the J end lost 2 bases, and 7 bases lay between the germline ends. The CDR3 is 14 amino acids.

V and J are TRBV7-9 and TRBJ2-7, with 11 positions matching TRBD1. The CDR3 sequence is 14 residues long. V lost 4 bases, J lost 4 bases, and 3 bases stayed unmatched. Germline V gives CDR1 SEHNR, CDR2 FQNEAQ (reference sequence). The CDR3 region has the DNA TGTGCCAGCAGCTCAGGGACAGGGGGTTACGAGCAGTACTTC. Its protein product is CASSSGTGGYEQYF.